The entry that follows covers one TCR beta chain sequence. Per germline, CDR1 MNHNY and CDR2 SVGAGI (reference sequence). This CDR3 comprises 14 residues. V was clipped by 4 bases and J by 3 bases, with 12 bases between them. The entry originates in a study of blood T cell repertoires in COVID-19. Study information: The origin of the acute and convalescent COVID-19 samples was the United States, Italy and Spain. In each case, the material was cDNA or gDNA derived from T cells, B-cell-depleted T cells, or PBMCs.

In the study's own analysis: Scientists estimated how many nucleated cells there were by amplifying reference gene primers. The repertoire was sequenced with immunoSEQ multiplex PCR; TCRdb's copy has only in-frame clones and lacks some. V, J and clone size derive from that table, while D and trimming were established from the DNA sequence. The profile shows 650,000 to 800,000 clones, over 80% of them singletons. This chain links TRBV6-6 with TRBJ1-1; the D gene is possibly TRBD1 (5 bases). Sequencing was performed on peripheral blood. The sequence derives from a woman aged 18-30 years with acute or convalescent COVID-19. The CDR3 coding sequence is TGTGCCAGCAGTTTTTGGAGCAGGGACACTGAAGCTTTCTTT. As protein: CASSFWSRDTEAFF.